The source of this TCR beta chain is a study of cytomegalovirus exposure and HLA in healthy donors. Study results and limitations: In vitro confirmation showed three CMV-associated chains to be CMV antigen specific.

Notes on this clone: As yet, its antigen is unknown.

PCR involved 60 Vbeta and 13 Jbeta primers. Data came from immunoSEQ multiplex PCR; TCRdb stores just in-frame clones and leaves some out. The sample has approximately 120,000 clones; about 76% are singletons. The germline V gene has CDR1 SGHNT and CDR2 YYREEE (reference sequence). Trimming at V came to 4 bases and at J to 0 bases, leaving 7 bases not matched to a gene. CDR3 length: 17 amino acids. Specimen: PBMCs. The rearrangement joins TRBV5-4 to TRBJ1-4; TRBD1 agrees at 9 bases. This TCR derives from a man aged 35-49 years in good health and CMV-seronegative. The CDR3 reads CASSPGQGIATNEKLFF. The CDR3 coding sequence is TGTGCCAGCAGCCCAGGACAGGGGATCGCAACTAATGAAAAACTGTTTTTT.